A selection of T cell receptor beta chains follows, all from one sample in a study of identifying expanded T cells in peripheral blood. Generated by immunoSEQ multiplex PCR, the TCRdb table keeps only in-frame clones and is missing some. Of 95,000 to 100,000 clones in the sample, 87% were seen once. The material sequenced was blood. These receptors originate from a person aged 18 to 70 in good health. Each CDR3 is given with its conserved first and last residue. D genes are given only for firm matches. Size is omitted from some rows. Given values are once, few, many or a class for expanded clones.

J gene: TRBJ2-1
V gene: TRBV15
D gene: NA
clone size: NA
CDR3 protein: CATSRDSQGRAQGEQFF
CDR3 DNA: TGTGCCACCAGCAGAGATAGTCAGGGAAGGGCCCAGGGTGAGCAGTTCTTC

J gene: TRBJ1-2
V gene: TRBV28
D gene: NA
clone size: few
CDR3 protein: CASSPSQHGTYGYTF
CDR3 DNA: TGTGCCAGCAGTCCTTCCCAACATGGCACCTATGGCTACACCTTC

J gene: TRBJ1-1
V gene: TRBV5-1
D gene: NA
clone size: NA
CDR3 protein: CASSLLPGVNTEAFF
CDR3 DNA: TGCGCCAGCAGCTTACTCCCCGGAGTGAACACTGAAGCTTTCTTT

J gene: TRBJ2-1
V gene: TRBV5-1
D gene: NA
clone size: NA
CDR3 protein: CASSLNYNEQFF
CDR3 DNA: TGCGCCAGCAGCCTTAATTACAATGAGCAGTTCTTC

J gene: TRBJ2-3
V gene: TRBV30
D gene: NA
clone size: NA
CDR3 protein: CAWSPKGGVSTDTQYF
CDR3 DNA: TGTGCCTGGAGCCCCAAGGGCGGGGTAAGCACAGATACGCAGTATTTT

J gene: TRBJ2-3
V gene: TRBV7-2
D gene: NA
clone size: NA
CDR3 protein: CASSLRGTSTDTQYF
CDR3 DNA: TGTGCCAGCAGCTTAAGGGGGACGAGCACAGATACGCAGTATTTT

J gene: TRBJ2-2
V gene: TRBV2
D gene: NA
clone size: NA
CDR3 protein: CVYSGDKRAGELFF
CDR3 DNA: TGTGTATATTCCGGAGACAAAAGGGCCGGGGAGCTGTTTTTT

J gene: TRBJ2-7
V gene: TRBV7-2
D gene: NA
clone size: NA
CDR3 protein: CASTAASVSYEQYF
CDR3 DNA: TGTGCCAGCACCGCGGCTAGCGTTAGCTACGAGCAGTACTTC

J gene: TRBJ2-1
V gene: TRBV27
D gene: NA
clone size: NA
CDR3 protein: CASSFGGAYNEQFF
CDR3 DNA: TGTGCCAGCAGTTTTGGGGGCGCCTACAATGAGCAGTTCTTC

J gene: TRBJ2-2
V gene: TRBV19
D gene: NA
clone size: few
CDR3 protein: CASSSRTGELFF
CDR3 DNA: TGTGCCAGTAGTAGCCGGACCGGGGAGCTGTTTTTT

J gene: TRBJ1-4
V gene: TRBV7-6
D gene: NA
clone size: NA
CDR3 protein: CASSLAHQGEAVREKLFF
CDR3 DNA: TGTGCCAGCAGCTTAGCTCATCAGGGTGAAGCCGTGCGGGAAAAACTGTTTTTT

J gene: TRBJ2-5
V gene: TRBV6-5
D gene: NA
clone size: NA
CDR3 protein: CASSYVGGDFEYF
CDR3 DNA: TGTGCCAGCAGTTACGTAGGGGGGGATTTTGAGTACTTC

J gene: TRBJ2-2
V gene: TRBV7-9
D gene: NA
clone size: once
CDR3 protein: CASSFLRTGVDTGELFF
CDR3 DNA: TGTGCCAGCAGCTTCCTTCGTACCGGGGTGGACACCGGGGAGCTGTTTTTT

J gene: TRBJ2-3
V gene: TRBV27
D gene: NA
clone size: NA
CDR3 protein: CASSLFSTYDTDTQYF
CDR3 DNA: TGTGCCAGCAGTTTATTTTCAACCTATGACACAGATACGCAGTATTTT

J gene: TRBJ2-7
V gene: TRBV6-5
D gene: TRBD2
clone size: NA
CDR3 protein: CASSYSLLANSYEQYF
CDR3 DNA: TGTGCCAGCAGTTACTCTTTACTAGCGAACTCCTACGAGCAGTACTTC

J gene: TRBJ1-2
V gene: TRBV5-5
D gene: TRBD1
clone size: NA
CDR3 protein: CASSLETRDRVYGYTF
CDR3 DNA: TGTGCCAGCAGCTTGGAAACGCGGGACAGGGTGTATGGCTACACCTTC

J gene: TRBJ1-2
V gene: TRBV28
D gene: NA
clone size: NA
CDR3 protein: CAGGDRYGYTF
CDR3 DNA: TGTGCCGGGGGGGATCGCTATGGCTACACCTTC

J gene: TRBJ2-5
V gene: TRBV15
D gene: NA
clone size: NA
CDR3 protein: CATSPRVLRGGEETQYF
CDR3 DNA: TGTGCCACCAGCCCCCGCGTTTTGAGGGGTGGGGAGGAGACCCAGTACTTC

J gene: TRBJ2-3
V gene: TRBV10-2
D gene: NA
clone size: NA
CDR3 protein: CASSESSAVMFGTQYF
CDR3 DNA: TGCGCCAGCAGTGAGTCGAGTGCAGTGATGTTTGGTACGCAGTATTTT

J gene: TRBJ2-7
V gene: TRBV2
D gene: TRBD1
clone size: NA
CDR3 protein: CASRETGVPTYEQYF
CDR3 DNA: TGTGCCAGCAGAGAAACAGGGGTCCCCACCTACGAGCAGTACTTC